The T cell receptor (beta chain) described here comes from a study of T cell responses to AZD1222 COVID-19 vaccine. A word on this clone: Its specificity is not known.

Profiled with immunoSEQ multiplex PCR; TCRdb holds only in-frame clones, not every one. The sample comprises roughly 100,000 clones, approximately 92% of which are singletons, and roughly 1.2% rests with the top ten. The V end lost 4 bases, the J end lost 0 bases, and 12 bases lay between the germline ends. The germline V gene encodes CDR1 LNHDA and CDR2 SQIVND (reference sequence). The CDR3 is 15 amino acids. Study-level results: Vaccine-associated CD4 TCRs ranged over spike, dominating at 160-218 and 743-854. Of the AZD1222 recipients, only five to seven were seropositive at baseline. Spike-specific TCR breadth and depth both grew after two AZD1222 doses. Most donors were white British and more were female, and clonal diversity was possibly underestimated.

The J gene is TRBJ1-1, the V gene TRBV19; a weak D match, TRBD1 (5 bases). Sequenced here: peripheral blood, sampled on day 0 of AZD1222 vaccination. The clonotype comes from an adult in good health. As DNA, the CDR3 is TGTGCCAGTAGTACGGACACGATCATGAACACTGAAGCTTTCTTT. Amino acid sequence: CASSTDTIMNTEAFF.